The clone carrying this TCR beta chain showed up just a few times. These data originate in a study of sequential checkpoint blockade in melanoma. Study summary: TCRbeta immunosequencing was performed on DNA from 90 to 100 pretreatment melanoma tumor samples. Twenty-two patients had tumor biopsies before treatment and at week 13.

Sample treatment: randomized to nivolumab then ipilimumab (arm A) or the reverse (arm B). Patients had received no earlier DNA-damaging chemotherapy. This CDR3 region has 14 residues. Germline CDR1 KGHSH, CDR2 LQKENI. V lost 3 bases, J lost 2 bases, and 8 bases lay in between. Measured with immunoSEQ multiplex PCR; TCRdb has only the in-frame clones, and not every one. The sample lists several thousand clones; approximately 35% were seen once. This clonotype was sampled from a human donor with melanoma. The sequenced sample was tumor tissue (inferred from file names), obtained from a patient given nivolumab and ipilimumab in sequence. This chain connects TRBV18 to TRBJ1-3; D possibly corresponds to TRBD1 (5 bases). This CDR3 is CASSPAGAGNTIYF. CDR3 sequence (DNA): TGTGCCAGCTCACCGGCGGGGGCTGGAAACACCATATATTTT.